One and the same sample provided the 6 T cell receptor beta chains below, sequenced in a study of cytomegalovirus exposure and HLA in healthy donors. Amplification used 60 Vbeta primers and 13 Jbeta primers. Produced via immunoSEQ multiplex PCR; TCRdb's table is partial and in-frame only. The sample consists of roughly 130,000 clones, around three fifths of them appearing once. Specimen: PBMCs. These receptors were obtained from a male donor in good health and CMV-seronegative.

The sample holds a few counts of this clone. The chain combines TRBV2 with TRBJ2-1; the match to TRBD2 covers 8 bases. There are 15 residues in the CDR3. With 6 bases clipped from V and 2 bases from J, the junction kept 6 bases outside the gene matches. Germline assignment: CDR1 SNHLY and CDR2 FYNNEI. CDR3 amino acids: CASRTGTRTYNEQFF. CDR3 in DNA: TGTGCCAGCAGAACCGGGACTAGGACCTACAATGAGCAGTTCTTC.

This clone was detected only a few times. The chain is built from TRBV30 and TRBJ2-2; tentative D call: TRBD2 (6 bases). The CDR3 runs 12 residues. With 6 bases removed from V and 4 bases from J, the gap between germline ends came to 9 bases. Looked up from germline, CDR1 is GTSNPN and CDR2 is SVGIG (reference sequence). CDR3 DNA sequence: TGTGCCTGCACGGGACTCACCGGGGAGCTGTTTTTT. As protein: CACTGLTGELFF.

This chain links TRBV5-1 with TRBJ1-4; D may be TRBD1 (5 bases). The V gene's germline CDR1 is SGHRS and CDR2 YFSETQ. The CDR3 loop spans 14 amino acids. V lost 5 bases and J 6 bases, leaving 14 bases between the germline ends. The CDR3 DNA reads TGCGCCAGCAGAGTGGGAGGGGCGGATGAAAAACTGTTTTTT. Amino acid sequence: CASRVGGADEKLFF.

The chain employs TRBV4-1 and TRBJ2-2; maybe TRBD1 (6 bases). The CDR3 consists of 17 residues. The V end was cut by 4 bases, the J end by 2 bases, with 17 bases between. The V gene's germline CDR1 is MGHRA and CDR2 YSYEKL. The DNA of the CDR3 is TGCGCCAGCAGCCCAGGGGCGTTTCGGGCTAACACCGGGGAGCTGTTTTTT. Translated, it gives CASSPGAFRANTGELFF.

The chain has TRBV5-6 and TRBJ1-6, with 10 bases aligning to TRBD1. V lost 4 bases to trimming and J lost 8 bases; unmatched junction nucleotides: 6. Germline CDR1 SGHDT, CDR2 YYEEEE. The CDR3 runs 15 residues. CDR3 region: CASSPMDRGDSPLHF. DNA for the CDR3: TGTGCCAGCAGCCCAATGGACAGGGGGGATTCACCCCTCCACTTT.

The chain is built from TRBV6-4 and TRBJ2-3; 7 bases are a match to TRBD1. The V gene end was trimmed by 2 bases and the J gene end by 1 base; junction bases not matched to a gene: 3. The CDR3 runs 15 residues. CDR1 MRHNA and CDR2 SNTAGT come from the germline V gene. CDR3 region: CASSDRGRGTDTQYF. Written as DNA, the CDR3 is TGTGCCAGCAGTGACAGGGGGCGCGGCACAGATACGCAGTATTTT.